The 12 T cell receptor beta chains below come from one sample, sequenced in a study of T-cell reconstitution after alpha-beta-depleted transplantation in children. A library of TCRbeta sequences, prepared with unique molecular identifiers, was generated. TCRdb recomputed calls from the PCR reads with MiXCR, one row per CDR3 protein. The sample has around 490,000 distinct CDR3 sequences; 11% are singletons. The input for sequencing was PBMCs, mostly from graft donor cells, taken 180 days after TCRalphabeta/CD19-depleted stem cell transplant. These receptors were obtained from a female patient aged 2-10 years who had a stem cell transplant for aplastic anemia, so the T cells may come from the graft donor.

The chain uses TRBV24-1 and TRBJ2-1, with TRBD1 identical over 9 bases. Germline CDR1 KGHDR, CDR2 SFDVKD. The V and J ends lost 3 bases and 2 bases, in that order; junction bases with no gene match: 4. This CDR3 spans 16 amino acids. The DNA of the CDR3 is TGTGCCACCAGTGATCCGGACAGGGGAACCTACAATGAGCAGTTCTTC. It codes for CATSDPDRGTYNEQFF.

The sample holds a few counts of this clonotype. This chain joins TRBV11-2 and TRBJ2-7; TRBD1 aligns across 9 bases. Germline lookup yields CDR1 SGHAT and CDR2 FQNNGV. V was clipped by 5 bases and J by 0 bases; unmatched bases: 8. This CDR3 is built from 16 residues. The CDR3 sequence: CASSLDRGMSSYEQYF. In nucleotides, the CDR3 is TGTGCCAGCAGCCTCGACAGGGGGATGAGCTCCTACGAGCAGTACTTC.

This clonotype was seen a few times. V is TRBV18 and J is TRBJ2-5; perhaps TRBD1 as D (5 bases). Germline V lookup: CDR1 KGHSH, CDR2 LQKENI. The V end was cut by 6 bases, the J end by 5 bases, with 13 bases between. CDR3 length: 13 amino acids. The CDR3 bases are TGTGCCAGCTCGCCGCAGGGTTATGAGACCCAGTACTTC. Its translation: CASSPQGYETQYF.

The chain combines TRBV28 with TRBJ2-7, with 9 positions matching TRBD1. J lost 5 bases, V lost 5 bases, and 10 bases had no gene match. The CDR3 length is 15 residues. CDR1 and CDR2 from the germline V gene are MDHEN and SYDVKM. The CDR3 nucleotides read TGTGCCAGCAGTGGCGGGGACAGGGAGACAAACGAGCAGTACTTC. It specifies CASSGGDRETNEQYF.

This clonotype was seen a few times. This chain uses TRBV7-2 with TRBJ1-4, with D perhaps TRBD1 (5 bases). This CDR3 has 15 amino acids. Germline CDR1 is SGHTA and CDR2 is FQGNSA. Trimming removed 3 bases from V and 8 bases from J, with 16 bases in between. This CDR3 reads CASSLSIQAAEKLFF. The CDR3 nucleotides read TGTGCCAGCAGCTTGTCAATACAGGCGGCCGAAAAACTGTTTTTT. The full variable domain, in which reference TRBV7-2 and TRBJ1-4 provide the parts outside the CDR3, is GAGVSQSPSNKVTEKGKDVELRCDPISGHTALYWYRQSLGQGLEFLIYFQGNSAPDKSGLPSDRFSAERTGGSVSTLTIQRTQQEDSAVYLCASSLSIQAAEKLFFGSGTQLSVL.

The chain recombines TRBV29-1 with TRBJ2-1; D is perhaps TRBD2 (5 bases). From germline, CDR1 is SQVTM and CDR2 ANQGSEA. Trimming took 6 bases from V and 2 from J, leaving 11 bases between them. This CDR3 has 13 residues. The DNA of the CDR3 is TGCAGCGTGAGGGAGTACCCCTACAATGAGCAGTTCTTC. Encoded protein: CSVREYPYNEQFF.

This clonotype was counted a few times. The CDR3: CASSQDRAATNEKLFF. CDR3 nucleotides: TGCGCCAGCAGCCAAGATCGGGCAGCAACTAATGAAAAACTGTTTTTT. The V call is TRBV4-3, the J call TRBJ1-4; D gene ambiguous. The CDR3 loop spans 16 amino acids. Trimming stripped 0 bases from V and 0 bases from J, with 8 bases between. Germline-derived CDR1 and CDR2 are LGHNA and YSLEER.

This clonotype was observed a few times. The chain has TRBV20-1 and TRBJ2-1, with 9 bases matching TRBD2. The length of the CDR3 is 15 residues. The V gene's germline CDR1 is DFQATT and CDR2 SNEGSKA (reference sequence). J gave up 8 bases and V 3 bases, and 11 bases lay outside the gene matches. The CDR3 DNA reads TGCAGTGCTAGTCGAGGCGGGAGGGCTATCCATGAGCAGTTCTTC. Amino acid sequence: CSASRGGRAIHEQFF.

This clonotype was counted only a few times. This rearrangement joins TRBV12-3 or TRBV12-4 to TRBJ1-2; perhaps TRBD1 as D (5 bases). Trimming removed 6 bases from V and 4 bases from J, with 21 bases in between. This CDR3 is built from 16 residues. The CDR3: CASSLGQGRTFYGYTF. The DNA for the CDR3 is TGTGCCAGCAGCCTCGGGCAGGGCCGTACGTTCTATGGCTACACCTTC.

The chain combines TRBV6-1 with TRBJ2-1; 10 positions match TRBD2. The germline V gene encodes CDR1 MNHNS and CDR2 SASEGT. The CDR3 length is 16 residues. V shed 3 bases, J shed 8 bases, and the junction held 10 bases outside the gene matches. The CDR3 spells CASSDKASGRADEQFF. The CDR3 nucleotides read TGTGCCAGCAGTGATAAGGCAAGCGGGAGGGCTGATGAGCAGTTCTTC.

The sample holds a few counts of this clonotype. The J gene is TRBJ2-2, the V gene TRBV7-8; the match to TRBD2 covers 9 bases. This CDR3 region has 16 residues. V lost 5 bases and J lost 0; bases outside the gene matches: 4. The germline V gene encodes CDR1 SGHVS and CDR2 FQNEAQ. The CDR3 protein is CASSPLAGTNTGELFF. Here the CDR3 DNA reads TGTGCCAGCAGCCCGCTAGCGGGGACGAACACCGGGGAGCTGTTTTTT.

This clonotype has more than one count but fewer than ten. The CDR3 bases are TGTGCCAGCAGCCTCGGGACACCAGGGGCAGGGGATGGCTACACCTTC. Translated, it gives CASSLGTPGAGDGYTF. This rearrangement joins TRBV7-9 to TRBJ1-2, with D possibly matching TRBD1 (6 bases). The V gene lost 5 bases and the J gene lost 6 bases, with 22 bases spanning the gap. Germline V gene sequence: CDR1 SEHNR, CDR2 FQNEAQ (reference sequence). The CDR3 sequence is 16 residues long.